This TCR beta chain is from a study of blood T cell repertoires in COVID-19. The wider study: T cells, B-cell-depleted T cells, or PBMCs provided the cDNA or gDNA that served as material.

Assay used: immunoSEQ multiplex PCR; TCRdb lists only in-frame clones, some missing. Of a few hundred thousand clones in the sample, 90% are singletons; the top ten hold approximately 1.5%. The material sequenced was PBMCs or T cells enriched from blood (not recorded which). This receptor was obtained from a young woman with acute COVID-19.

CDR3 in DNA: TGCGCCAGCAGCCAAGTCGGGAATCAGCCCCAGCATTTT. This codes for CASSQVGNQPQHF. The V call is TRBV4-1, the J call TRBJ1-5; D not resolved. The CDR3 extends over 13 amino acids. Germline V gene lookup returns CDR1 MGHRA and CDR2 YSYEKL. Deletions cut 1 base from V and 4 bases from J, with 5 bases between.